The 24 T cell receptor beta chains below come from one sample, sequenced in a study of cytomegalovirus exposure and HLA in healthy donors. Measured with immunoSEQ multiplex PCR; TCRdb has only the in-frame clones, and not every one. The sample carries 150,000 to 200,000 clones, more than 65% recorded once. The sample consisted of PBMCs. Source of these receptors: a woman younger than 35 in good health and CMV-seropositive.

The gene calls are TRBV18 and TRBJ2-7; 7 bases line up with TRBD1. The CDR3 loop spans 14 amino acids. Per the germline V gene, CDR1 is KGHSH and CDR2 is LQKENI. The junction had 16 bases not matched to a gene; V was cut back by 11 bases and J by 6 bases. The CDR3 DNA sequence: TGTGCCTCCATACTAAGACAGGGAGCGGTCGAGCAGTACTTC. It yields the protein CASILRQGAVEQYF.

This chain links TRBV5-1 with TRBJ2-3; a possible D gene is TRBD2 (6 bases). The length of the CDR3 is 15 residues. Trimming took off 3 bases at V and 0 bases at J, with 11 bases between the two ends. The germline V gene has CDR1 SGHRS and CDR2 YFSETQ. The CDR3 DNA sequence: TGCGCCAGCAGCTCTGGACTAACAAGCACAGATACGCAGTATTTT. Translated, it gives CASSSGLTSTDTQYF.

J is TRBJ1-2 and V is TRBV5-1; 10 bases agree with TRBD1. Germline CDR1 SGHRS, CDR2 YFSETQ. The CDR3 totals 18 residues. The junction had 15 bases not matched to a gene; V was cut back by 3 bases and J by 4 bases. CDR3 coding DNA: TGCGCCAGCAGCTCGCCTCGGGACAGGGGAGGGGGCACCTATGGCTACACCTTC. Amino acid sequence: CASSSPRDRGGGTYGYTF.

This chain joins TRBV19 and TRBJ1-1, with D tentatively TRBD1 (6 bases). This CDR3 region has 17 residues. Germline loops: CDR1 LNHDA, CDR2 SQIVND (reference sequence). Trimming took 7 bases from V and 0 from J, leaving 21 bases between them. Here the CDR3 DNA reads TGTGCCAGTATACTCAGGGGTCCGACCTTGATGAACACTGAAGCTTTCTTT. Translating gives CASILRGPTLMNTEAFF.

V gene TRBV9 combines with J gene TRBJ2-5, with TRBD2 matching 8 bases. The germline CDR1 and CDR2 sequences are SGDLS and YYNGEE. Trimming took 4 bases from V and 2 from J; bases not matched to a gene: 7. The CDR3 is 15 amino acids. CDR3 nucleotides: TGTGCCAGCAGCCTCAGCGGGGGTACTCAAGAGACCCAGTACTTC. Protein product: CASSLSGGTQETQYF.

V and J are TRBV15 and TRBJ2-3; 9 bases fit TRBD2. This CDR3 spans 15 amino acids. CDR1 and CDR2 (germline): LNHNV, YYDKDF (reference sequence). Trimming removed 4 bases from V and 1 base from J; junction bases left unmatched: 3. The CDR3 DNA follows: TGTGCCACCAGCATAGCTAGCGGGGGCACAGATACGCAGTATTTT. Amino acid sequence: CATSIASGGTDTQYF. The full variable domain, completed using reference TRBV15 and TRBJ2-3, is DAMVIQNPRYQVTQFGKPVTLSCSQTLNHNVMYWYQQKSSQAPKLLFHYYDKDFNNEADTPDNFQSRRPNTSFCFLDIRSPGLGDTAMYLCATSIASGGTDTQYFGPGTRLTVL.

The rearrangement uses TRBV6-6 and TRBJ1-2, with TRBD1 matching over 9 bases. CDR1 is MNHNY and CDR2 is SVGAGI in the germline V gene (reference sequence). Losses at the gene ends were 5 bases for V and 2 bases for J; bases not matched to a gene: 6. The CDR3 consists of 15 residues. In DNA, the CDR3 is TGTGCCAGCAGTGGGGCGGGACAGGGCAACTATGGCTACACCTTC. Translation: CASSGAGQGNYGYTF.

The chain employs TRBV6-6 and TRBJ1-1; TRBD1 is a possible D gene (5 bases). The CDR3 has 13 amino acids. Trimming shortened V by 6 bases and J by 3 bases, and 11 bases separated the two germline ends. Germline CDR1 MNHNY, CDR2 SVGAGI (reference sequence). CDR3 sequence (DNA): TGTGCCAGCAGGCCGACAGAGGACACTGAAGCTTTCTTT. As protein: CASRPTEDTEAFF.

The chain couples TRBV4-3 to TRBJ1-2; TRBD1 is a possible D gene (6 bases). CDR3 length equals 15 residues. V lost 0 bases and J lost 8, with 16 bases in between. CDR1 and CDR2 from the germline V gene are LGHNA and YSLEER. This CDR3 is CASSQDLAGVRGYTF. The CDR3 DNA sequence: TGCGCCAGCAGCCAAGATTTAGCAGGGGTACGCGGCTACACCTTC.

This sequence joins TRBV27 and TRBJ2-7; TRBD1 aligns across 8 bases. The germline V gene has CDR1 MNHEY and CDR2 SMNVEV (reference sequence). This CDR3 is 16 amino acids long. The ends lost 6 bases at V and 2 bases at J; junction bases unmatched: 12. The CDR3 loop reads CASSHEEDRAPYEQYF. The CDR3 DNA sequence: TGTGCCAGCAGCCATGAGGAGGACAGGGCCCCCTACGAGCAGTACTTC.

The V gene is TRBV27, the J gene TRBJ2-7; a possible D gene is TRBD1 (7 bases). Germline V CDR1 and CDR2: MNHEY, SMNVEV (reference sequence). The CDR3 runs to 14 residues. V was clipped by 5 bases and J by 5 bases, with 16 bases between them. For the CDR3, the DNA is TGTGCCAGCAGTGCACAGGGGACTCGGGACGAGCAGTACTTC. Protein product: CASSAQGTRDEQYF.

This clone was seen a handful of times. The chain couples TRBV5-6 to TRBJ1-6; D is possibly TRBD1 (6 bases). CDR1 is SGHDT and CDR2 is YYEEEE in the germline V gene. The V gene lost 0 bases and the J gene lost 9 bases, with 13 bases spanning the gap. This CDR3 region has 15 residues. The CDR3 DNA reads TGTGCCAGCAGCTTGGCGGACAGCTCCGGTTCACCCCTCCACTTT. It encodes CASSLADSSGSPLHF.

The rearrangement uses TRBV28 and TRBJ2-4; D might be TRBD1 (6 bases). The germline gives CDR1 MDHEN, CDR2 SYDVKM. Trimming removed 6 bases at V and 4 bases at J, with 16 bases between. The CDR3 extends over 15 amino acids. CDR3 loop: CASSPRRQAKNIQYF. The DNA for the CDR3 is TGTGCCAGCAGCCCGCGTAGACAGGCGAAAAACATTCAGTACTTC.

The CDR3 DNA is TGTGCCAGCAGCCCAGGACAGTCTAATCAGCCCCAGCATTTT. It specifies CASSPGQSNQPQHF. V gene TRBV9 combines with J gene TRBJ1-5, with D perhaps TRBD1 (6 bases). V lost 4 bases and J lost 4, with 12 bases in between. The germline CDR1 and CDR2 sequences are SGDLS and YYNGEE. This CDR3 contains 14 residues.

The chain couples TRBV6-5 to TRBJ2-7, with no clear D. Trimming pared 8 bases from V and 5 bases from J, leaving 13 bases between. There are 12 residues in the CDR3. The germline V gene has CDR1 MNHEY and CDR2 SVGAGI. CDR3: CASATFTDEQYF. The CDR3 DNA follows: TGTGCCAGCGCAACTTTCACTGACGAGCAGTACTTC.

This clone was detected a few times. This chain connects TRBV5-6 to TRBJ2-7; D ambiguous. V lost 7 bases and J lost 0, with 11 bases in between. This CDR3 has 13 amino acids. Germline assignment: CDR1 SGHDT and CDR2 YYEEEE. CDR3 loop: CASSNTTSYEQYF. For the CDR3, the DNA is TGTGCCAGCTCGAATACTACCTCCTACGAGCAGTACTTC.

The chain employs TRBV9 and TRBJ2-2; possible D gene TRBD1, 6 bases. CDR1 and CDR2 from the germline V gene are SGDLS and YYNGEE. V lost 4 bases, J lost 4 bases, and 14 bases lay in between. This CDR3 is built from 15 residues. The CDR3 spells CASSLWGPGTGELFF. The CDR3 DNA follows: TGTGCCAGCAGCTTATGGGGGCCCGGCACCGGGGAGCTGTTTTTT.

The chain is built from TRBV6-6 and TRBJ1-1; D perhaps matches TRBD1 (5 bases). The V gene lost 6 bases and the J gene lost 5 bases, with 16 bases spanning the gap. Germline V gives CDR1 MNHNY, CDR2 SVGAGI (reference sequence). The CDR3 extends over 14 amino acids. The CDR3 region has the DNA TGTGCCAGCAGACTCGGGACTTCCGGGACTGAAGCTTTCTTT. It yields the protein CASRLGTSGTEAFF.

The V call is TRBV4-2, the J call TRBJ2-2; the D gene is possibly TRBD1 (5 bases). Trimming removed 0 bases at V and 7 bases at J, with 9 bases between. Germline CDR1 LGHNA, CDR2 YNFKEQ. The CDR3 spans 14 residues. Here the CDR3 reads CASSQDWGSGELFF. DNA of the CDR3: TGTGCCAGCAGCCAAGATTGGGGCAGCGGGGAGCTGTTTTTT.

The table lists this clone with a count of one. CDR3 in amino acids: CASSVGPEGSSPLHF. The CDR3 region has the DNA TGTGCCAGCAGCGTAGGCCCAGAAGGGAGTTCACCCCTCCACTTT. This sequence joins TRBV9 and TRBJ1-6, with D uncertain. The CDR3 length is 15 residues. Germline V lookup: CDR1 SGDLS, CDR2 YYNGEE. The V end was cut by 0 bases, the J end by 9 bases, with 13 bases between.

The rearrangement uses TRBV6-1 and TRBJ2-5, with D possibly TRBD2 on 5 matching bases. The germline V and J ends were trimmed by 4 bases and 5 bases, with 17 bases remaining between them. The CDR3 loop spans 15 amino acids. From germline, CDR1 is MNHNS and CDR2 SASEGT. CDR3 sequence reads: CASSASLARGETQYF. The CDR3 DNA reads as TGTGCCAGCAGTGCAAGCTTGGCACGAGGGGAGACCCAGTACTTC.

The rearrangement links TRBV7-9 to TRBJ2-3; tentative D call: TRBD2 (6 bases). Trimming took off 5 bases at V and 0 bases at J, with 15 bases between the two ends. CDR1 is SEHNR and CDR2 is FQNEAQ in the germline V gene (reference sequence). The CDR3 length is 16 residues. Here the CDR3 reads CASSPPWGVSTDTQYF. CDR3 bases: TGTGCCAGCAGCCCACCGTGGGGGGTTAGCACAGATACGCAGTATTTT.

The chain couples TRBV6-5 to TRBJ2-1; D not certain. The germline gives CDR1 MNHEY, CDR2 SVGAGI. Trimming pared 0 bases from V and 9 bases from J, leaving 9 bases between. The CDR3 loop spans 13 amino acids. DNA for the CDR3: TGTGCCAGCAGTTACTCAACGGGTCTTGAGCAGTTCTTC. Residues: CASSYSTGLEQFF.

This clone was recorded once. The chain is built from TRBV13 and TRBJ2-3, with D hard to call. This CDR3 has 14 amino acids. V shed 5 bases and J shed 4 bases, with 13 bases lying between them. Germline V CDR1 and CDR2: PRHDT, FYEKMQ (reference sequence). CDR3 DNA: TGTGCCAGCAGCCTTCCAACCGGGTCAGATACGCAGTATTTT. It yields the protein CASSLPTGSDTQYF.